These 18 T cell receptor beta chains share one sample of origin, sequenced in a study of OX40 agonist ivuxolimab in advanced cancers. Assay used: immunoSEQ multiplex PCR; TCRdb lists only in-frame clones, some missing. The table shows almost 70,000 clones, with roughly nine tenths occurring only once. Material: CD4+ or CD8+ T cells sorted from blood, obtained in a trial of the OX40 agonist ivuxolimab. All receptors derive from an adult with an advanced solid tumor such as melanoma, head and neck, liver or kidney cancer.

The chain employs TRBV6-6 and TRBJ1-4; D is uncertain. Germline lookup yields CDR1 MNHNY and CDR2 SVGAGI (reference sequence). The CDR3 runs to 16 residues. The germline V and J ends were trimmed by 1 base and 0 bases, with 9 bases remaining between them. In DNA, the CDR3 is TGTGCCAGCAGTTACTTGACGGGATCAACTAATGAAAAACTGTTTTTT. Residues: CASSYLTGSTNEKLFF.

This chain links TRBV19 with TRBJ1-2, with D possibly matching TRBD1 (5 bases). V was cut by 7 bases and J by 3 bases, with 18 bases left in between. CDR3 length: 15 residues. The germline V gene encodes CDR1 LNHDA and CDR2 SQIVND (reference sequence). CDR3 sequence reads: CASTSRPGGDYGYTF. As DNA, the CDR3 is TGTGCCAGTACCTCCCGTCCTGGGGGGGACTATGGCTACACCTTC.

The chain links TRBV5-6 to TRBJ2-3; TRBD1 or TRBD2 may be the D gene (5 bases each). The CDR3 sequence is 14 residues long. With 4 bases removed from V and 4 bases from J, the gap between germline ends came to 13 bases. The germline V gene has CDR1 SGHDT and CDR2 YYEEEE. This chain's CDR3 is CASSTGTPSDTQYF. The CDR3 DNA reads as TGTGCCAGCAGCACCGGGACCCCATCAGATACGCAGTATTTT.

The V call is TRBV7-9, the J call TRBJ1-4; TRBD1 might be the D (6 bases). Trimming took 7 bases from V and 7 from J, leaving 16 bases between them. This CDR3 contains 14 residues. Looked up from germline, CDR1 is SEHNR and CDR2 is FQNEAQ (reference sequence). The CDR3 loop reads CASTPPGQTEKLFF. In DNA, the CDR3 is TGTGCCAGCACACCTCCCGGACAGACTGAAAAACTGTTTTTT.

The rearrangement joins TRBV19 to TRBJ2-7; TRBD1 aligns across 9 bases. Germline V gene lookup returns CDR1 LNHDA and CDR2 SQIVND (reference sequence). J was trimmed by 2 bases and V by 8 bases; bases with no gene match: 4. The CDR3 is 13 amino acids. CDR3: CASGQGKTYEQYF. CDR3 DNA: TGTGCCAGTGGACAGGGGAAAACCTACGAGCAGTACTTC.

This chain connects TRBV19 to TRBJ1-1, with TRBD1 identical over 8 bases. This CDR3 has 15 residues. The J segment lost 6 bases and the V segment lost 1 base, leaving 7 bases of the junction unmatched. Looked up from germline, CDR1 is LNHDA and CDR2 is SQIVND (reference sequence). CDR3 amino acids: CASSIVPTGAAEAFF. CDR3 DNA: TGTGCCAGTAGTATAGTCCCGACAGGGGCTGCTGAAGCTTTCTTT.

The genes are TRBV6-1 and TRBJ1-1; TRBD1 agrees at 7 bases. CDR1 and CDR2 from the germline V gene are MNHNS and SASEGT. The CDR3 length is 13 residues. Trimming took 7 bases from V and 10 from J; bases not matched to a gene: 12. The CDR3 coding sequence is TGTGCCAGCAAGATTGACAGGGCCCAAGGAGCTTTCTTT. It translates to CASKIDRAQGAFF.

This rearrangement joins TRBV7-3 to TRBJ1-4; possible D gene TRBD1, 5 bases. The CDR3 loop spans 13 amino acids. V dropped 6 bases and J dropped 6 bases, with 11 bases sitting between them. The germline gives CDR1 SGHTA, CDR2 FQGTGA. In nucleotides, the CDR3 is TGTGCCAGCAGTCGGGCCAGGGATGAAAAACTGTTTTTT. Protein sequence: CASSRARDEKLFF. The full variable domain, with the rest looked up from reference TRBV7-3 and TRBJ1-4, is GAGVSQTPSNKVTEKGKYVELRCDPISGHTALYWYRQSLGQGPEFLIYFQGTGAADDSGLPNDRFFAVRPEGSVSTLKIQRTERGDSAVYLCASSRARDEKLFFGSGTQLSVL.

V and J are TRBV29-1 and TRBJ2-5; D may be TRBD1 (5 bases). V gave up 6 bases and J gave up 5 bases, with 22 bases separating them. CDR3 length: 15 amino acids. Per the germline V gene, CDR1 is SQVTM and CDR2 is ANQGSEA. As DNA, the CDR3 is TGCAGCGTAGACCAGGACACCCGAGTCAGGGAGACCCAGTACTTC. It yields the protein CSVDQDTRVRETQYF.

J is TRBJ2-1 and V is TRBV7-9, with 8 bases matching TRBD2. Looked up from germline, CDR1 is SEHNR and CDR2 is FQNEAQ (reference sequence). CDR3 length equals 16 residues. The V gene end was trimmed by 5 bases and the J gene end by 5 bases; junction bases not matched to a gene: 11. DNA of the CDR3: TGTGCCAGCAGCAAAACAGCGGGAGAATCTAACAATGAGCAGTTCTTC. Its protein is CASSKTAGESNNEQFF.

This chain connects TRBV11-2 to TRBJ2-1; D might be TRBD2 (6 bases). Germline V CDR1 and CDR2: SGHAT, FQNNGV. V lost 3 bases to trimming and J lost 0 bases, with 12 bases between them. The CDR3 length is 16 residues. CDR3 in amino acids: CASSFSGTRSYNEQFF. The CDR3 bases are TGTGCCAGCAGCTTCTCCGGGACTCGCTCCTACAATGAGCAGTTCTTC.

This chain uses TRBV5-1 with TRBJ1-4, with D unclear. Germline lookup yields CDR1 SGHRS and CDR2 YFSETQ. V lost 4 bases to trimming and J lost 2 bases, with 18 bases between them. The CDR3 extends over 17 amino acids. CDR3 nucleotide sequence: TGCGCCAGCAGCCCGACGGGGATGACGACCACTAATGAAAAACTGTTTTTT. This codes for CASSPTGMTTTNEKLFF.

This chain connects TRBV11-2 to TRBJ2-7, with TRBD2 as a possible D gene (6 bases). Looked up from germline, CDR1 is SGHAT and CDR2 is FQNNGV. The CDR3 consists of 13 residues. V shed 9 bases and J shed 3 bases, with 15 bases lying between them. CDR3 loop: CASGSSGFYEQYF. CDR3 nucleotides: TGTGCCAGTGGGAGTAGCGGCTTCTACGAGCAGTACTTC.

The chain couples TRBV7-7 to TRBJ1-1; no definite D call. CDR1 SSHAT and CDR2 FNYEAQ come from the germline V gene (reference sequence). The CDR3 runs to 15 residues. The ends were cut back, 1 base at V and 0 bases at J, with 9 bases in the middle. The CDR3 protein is CASSLELNMNTEAFF. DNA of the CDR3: TGTGCCAGCAGCTTAGAGTTAAACATGAACACTGAAGCTTTCTTT.

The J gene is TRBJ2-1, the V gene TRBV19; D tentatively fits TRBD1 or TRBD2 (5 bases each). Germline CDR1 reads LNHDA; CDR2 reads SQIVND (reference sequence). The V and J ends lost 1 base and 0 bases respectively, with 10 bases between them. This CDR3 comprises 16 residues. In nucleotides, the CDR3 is TGTGCCAGTAGTATAGGGGCAGGGAGCTCCTACAATGAGCAGTTCTTC. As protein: CASSIGAGSSYNEQFF.

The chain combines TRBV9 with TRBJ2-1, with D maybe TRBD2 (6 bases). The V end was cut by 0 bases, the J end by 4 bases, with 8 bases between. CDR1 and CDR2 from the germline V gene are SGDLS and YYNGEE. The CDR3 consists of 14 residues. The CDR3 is CASSVGGTYNEQFF. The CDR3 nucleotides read TGTGCCAGCAGCGTAGGCGGGACTTACAATGAGCAGTTCTTC.

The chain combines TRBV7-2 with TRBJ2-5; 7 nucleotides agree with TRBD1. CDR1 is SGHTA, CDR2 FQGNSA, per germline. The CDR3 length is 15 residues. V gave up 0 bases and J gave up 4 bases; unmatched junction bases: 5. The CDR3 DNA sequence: TGTGCCAGCAGCTTAGCAGGACAGGTCGGAGAGACCCAGTACTTC. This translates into CASSLAGQVGETQYF.

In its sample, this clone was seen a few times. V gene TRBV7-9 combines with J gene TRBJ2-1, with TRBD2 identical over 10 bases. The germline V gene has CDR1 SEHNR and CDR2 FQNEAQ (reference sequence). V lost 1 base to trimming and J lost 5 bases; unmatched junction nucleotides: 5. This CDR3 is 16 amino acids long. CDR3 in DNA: TGTGCCAGCAGCTTAGGACGGACTAGCGGACACAATGAGCAGTTCTTC. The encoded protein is CASSLGRTSGHNEQFF.